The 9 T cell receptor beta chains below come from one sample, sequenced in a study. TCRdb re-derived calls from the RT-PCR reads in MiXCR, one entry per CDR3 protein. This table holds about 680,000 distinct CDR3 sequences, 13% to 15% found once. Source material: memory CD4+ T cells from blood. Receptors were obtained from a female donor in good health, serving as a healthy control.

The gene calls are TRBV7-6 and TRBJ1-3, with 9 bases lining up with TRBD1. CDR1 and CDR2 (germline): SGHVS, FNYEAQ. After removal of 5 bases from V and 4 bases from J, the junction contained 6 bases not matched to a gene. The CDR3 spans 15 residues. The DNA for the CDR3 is TGTGCCAGCAGCGCGGGACAGGGTCTGGGAAACACCATATATTTT. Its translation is CASSAGQGLGNTIYF.

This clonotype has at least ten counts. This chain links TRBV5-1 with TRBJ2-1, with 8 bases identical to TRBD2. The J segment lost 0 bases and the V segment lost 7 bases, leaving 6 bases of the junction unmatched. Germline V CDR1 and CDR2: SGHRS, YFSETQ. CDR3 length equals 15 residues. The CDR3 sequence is CASLPGGGSYNEQFF. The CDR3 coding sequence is TGCGCCAGCCTCCCGGGGGGGGGCTCCTACAATGAGCAGTTCTTC.

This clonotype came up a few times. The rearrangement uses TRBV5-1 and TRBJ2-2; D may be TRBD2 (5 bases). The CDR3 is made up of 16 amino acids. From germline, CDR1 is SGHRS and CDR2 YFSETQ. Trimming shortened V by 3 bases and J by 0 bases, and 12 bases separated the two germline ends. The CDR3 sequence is CASSYLSGANTGELFF. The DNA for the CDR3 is TGCGCCAGCAGCTATCTAAGCGGCGCGAACACCGGGGAGCTGTTTTTT.

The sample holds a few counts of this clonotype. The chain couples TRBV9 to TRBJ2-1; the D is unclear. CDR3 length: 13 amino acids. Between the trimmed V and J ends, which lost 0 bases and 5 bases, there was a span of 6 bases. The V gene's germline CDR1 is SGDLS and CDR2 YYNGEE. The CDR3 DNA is TGTGCCAGCAGCGTAGGGCCCCACAATGAGCAGTTCTTC. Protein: CASSVGPHNEQFF.

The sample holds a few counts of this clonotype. CDR3 residues: CASSLARRSTDTQYF. CDR3 nucleotides: TGTGCCAGCAGCTTAGCGCGGCGGAGCACAGATACGCAGTATTTT. V and J are TRBV7-8 and TRBJ2-3; D gene uncertain. Germline V gives CDR1 SGHVS, CDR2 FQNEAQ. The CDR3 loop spans 15 amino acids. Trimming shortened V by 0 bases and J by 0 bases, and 7 bases separated the two germline ends.

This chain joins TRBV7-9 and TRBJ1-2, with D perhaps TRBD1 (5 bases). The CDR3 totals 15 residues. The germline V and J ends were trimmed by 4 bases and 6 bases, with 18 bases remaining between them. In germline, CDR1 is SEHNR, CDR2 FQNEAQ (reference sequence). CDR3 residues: CASSSLQQAGDGYTF. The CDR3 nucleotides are TGTGCCAGCAGCTCCCTTCAACAAGCGGGGGATGGCTACACCTTC.

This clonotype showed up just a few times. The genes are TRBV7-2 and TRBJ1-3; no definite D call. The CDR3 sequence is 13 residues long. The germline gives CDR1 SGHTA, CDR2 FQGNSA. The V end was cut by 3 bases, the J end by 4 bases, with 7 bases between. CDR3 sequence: CASSFGEGNTIYF. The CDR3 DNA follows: TGTGCCAGCAGCTTCGGGGAAGGAAACACCATATATTTT.

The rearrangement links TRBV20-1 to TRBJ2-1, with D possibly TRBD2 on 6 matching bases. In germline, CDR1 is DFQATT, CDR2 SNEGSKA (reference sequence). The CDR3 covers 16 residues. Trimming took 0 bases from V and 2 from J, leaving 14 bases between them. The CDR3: CSAREEAGPTYNEQFF. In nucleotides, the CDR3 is TGCAGTGCTAGAGAGGAAGCGGGTCCCACCTACAATGAGCAGTTCTTC.

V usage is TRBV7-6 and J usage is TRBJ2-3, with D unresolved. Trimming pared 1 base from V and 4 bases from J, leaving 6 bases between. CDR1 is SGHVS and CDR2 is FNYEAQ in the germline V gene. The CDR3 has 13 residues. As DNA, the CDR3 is TGTGCCAGCAGCTTAGTGTTCTCAGATACGCAGTATTTT. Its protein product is CASSLVFSDTQYF.